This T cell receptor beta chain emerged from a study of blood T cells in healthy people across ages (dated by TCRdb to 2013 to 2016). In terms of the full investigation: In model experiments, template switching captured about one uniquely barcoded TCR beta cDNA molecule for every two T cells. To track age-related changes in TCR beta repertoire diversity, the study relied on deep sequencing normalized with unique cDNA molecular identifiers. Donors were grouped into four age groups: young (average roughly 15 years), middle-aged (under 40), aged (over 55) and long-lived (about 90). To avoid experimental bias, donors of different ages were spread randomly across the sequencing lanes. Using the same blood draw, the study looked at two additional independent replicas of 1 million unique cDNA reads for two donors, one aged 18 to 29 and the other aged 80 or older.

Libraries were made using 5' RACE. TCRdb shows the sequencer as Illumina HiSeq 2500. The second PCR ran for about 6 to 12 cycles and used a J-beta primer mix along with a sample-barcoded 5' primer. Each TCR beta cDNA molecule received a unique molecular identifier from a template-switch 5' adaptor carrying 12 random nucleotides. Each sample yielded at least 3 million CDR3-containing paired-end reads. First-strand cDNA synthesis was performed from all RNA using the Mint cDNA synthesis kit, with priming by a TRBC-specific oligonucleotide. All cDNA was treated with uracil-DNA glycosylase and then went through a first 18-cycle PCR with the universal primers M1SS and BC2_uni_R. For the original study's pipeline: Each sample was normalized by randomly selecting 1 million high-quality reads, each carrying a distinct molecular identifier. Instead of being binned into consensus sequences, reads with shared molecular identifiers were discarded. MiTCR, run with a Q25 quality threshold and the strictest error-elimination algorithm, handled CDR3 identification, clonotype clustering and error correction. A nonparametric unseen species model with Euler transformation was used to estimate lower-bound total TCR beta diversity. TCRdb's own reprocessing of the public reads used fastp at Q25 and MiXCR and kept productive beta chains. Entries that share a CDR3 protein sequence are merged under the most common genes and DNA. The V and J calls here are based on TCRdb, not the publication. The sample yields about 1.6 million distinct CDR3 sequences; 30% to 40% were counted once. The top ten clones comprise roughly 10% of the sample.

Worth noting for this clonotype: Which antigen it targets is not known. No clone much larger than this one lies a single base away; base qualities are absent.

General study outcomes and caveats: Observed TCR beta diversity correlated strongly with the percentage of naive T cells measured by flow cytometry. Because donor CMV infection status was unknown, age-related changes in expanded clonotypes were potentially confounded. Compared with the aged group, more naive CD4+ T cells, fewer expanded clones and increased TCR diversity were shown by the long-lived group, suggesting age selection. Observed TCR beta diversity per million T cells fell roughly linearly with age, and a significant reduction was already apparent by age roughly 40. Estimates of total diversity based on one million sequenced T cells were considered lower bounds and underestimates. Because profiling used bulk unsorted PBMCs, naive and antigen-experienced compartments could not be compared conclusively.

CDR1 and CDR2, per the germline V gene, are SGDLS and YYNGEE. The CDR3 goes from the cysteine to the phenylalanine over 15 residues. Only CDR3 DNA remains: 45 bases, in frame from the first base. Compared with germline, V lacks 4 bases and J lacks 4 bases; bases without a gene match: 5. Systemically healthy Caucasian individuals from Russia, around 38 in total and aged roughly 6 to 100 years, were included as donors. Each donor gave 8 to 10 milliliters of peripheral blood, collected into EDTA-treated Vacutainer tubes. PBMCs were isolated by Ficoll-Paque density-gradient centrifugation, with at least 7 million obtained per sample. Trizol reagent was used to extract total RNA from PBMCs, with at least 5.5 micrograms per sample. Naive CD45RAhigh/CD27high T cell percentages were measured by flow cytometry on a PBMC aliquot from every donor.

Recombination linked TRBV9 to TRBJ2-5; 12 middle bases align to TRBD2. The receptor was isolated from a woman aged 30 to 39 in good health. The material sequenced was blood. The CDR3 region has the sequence CASSSSGGEGETQYF. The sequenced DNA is TGTGCCAGCAGCTCTAGCGGGGGGGAGGGAGAGACCCAGTACTTC.